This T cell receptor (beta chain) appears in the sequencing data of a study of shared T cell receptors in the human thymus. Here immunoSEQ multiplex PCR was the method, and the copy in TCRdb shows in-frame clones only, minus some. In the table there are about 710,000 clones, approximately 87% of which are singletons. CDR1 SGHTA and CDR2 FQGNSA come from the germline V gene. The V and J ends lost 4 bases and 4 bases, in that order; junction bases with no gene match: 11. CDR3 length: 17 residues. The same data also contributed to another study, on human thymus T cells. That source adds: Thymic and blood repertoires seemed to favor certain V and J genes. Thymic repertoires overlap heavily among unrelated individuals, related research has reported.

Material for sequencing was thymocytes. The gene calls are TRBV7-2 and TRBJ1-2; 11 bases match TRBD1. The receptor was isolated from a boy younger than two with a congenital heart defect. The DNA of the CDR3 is TGTGCCAGCAGCTCGCCCCGGGACAGGGGGAGGGGCTATGGCTACACCTTC. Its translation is CASSSPRDRGRGYGYTF.